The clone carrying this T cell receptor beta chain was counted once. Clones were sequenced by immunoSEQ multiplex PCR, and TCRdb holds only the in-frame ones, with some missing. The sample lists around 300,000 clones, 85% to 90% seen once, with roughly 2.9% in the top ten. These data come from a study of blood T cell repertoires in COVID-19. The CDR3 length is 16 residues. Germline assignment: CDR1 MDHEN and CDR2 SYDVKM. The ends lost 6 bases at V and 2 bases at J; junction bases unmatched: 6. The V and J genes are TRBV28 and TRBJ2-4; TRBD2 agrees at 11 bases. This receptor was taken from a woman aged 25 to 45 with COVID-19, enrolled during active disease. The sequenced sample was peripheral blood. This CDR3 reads CASRSTSGRTKNIQYF. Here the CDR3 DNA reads TGTGCCAGCAGAAGCACTAGCGGGAGAACCAAAAACATTCAGTACTTC.